This record covers a single T cell receptor (beta chain). Methods used by the authors: The assay estimated nucleated cells by amplifying reference gene primers. Repertoires were generated with immunoSEQ multiplex PCR, while TCRdb's copy carries only in-frame clones and drops some. The DNA gave D and trimming, while V, J and clone size come from that table. This table has more than 250,000 clones, 88% appearing once. Germline assignment: CDR1 MNHNS and CDR2 SASEGT. The CDR3 length is 16 residues. V lost 8 bases, J lost 1 base, and 10 bases stayed unmatched. The study recruited people aged about 18 to 89 years across about 25 US areas. Cohort allocation depended upon clinical history that participants reported. This record belongs to a study of blood T cell repertoires in COVID-19. About the study: Material from acute and convalescent COVID-19 was sourced from the United States, Italy and Spain.

Specimen: PBMCs or T cells enriched from blood (not recorded which). This sequence originates from a middle-aged woman with acute COVID-19. V and J are TRBV6-1 and TRBJ1-5, with 8 positions matching TRBD1. CDR3: CASGAQGANSNQPQHF. Here the CDR3 DNA reads TGTGCCAGCGGTGCTCAGGGGGCGAACAGCAATCAGCCCCAGCATTTT.